This TCR beta chain was sequenced for a study of cytomegalovirus exposure and HLA in healthy donors. Germline-derived CDR1 and CDR2 are SGHDN and FVKESK. With V trimmed by 4 bases and J by 0 bases, 6 bases remained unmatched. The CDR3 has 15 residues. The assay was immunoSEQ multiplex PCR, and TCRdb's table has in-frame clones only and misses some. Counted here are tens of thousands of clones, around nine tenths occurring once; the ten biggest clones make up more than 0.95%. This clonotype was sampled from a man between 18 and 29 years old in good health and CMV-seronegative. The sample consisted of PBMCs. V and J are TRBV14 and TRBJ2-7; 7 bases are shared with TRBD1. In nucleotides, the CDR3 is TGTGCCAGCAGCCCAAGGACAGGCACCTCCTACGAGCAGTACTTC. Amino acid sequence: CASSPRTGTSYEQYF.